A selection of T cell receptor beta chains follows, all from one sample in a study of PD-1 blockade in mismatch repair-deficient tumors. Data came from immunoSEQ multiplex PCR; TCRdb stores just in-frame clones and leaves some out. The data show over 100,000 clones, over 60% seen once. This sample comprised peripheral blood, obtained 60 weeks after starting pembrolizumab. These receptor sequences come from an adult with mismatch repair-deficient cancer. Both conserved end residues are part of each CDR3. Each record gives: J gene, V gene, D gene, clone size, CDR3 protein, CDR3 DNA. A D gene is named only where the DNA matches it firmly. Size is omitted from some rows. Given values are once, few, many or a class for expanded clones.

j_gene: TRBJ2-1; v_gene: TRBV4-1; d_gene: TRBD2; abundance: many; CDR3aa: CASSQGPASGYNEQFF; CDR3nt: TGCGCCAGCAGCCAAGGTCCGGCTAGCGGATACAATGAGCAGTTCTTC
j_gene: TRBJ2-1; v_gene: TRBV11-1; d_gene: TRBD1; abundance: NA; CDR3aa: CASSLAGTEYNEQFF; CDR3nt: TGTGCCAGCAGCTTAGCCGGGACAGAATACAATGAGCAGTTCTTC
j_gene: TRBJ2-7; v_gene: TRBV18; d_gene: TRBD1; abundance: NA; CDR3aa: CASSPGGDRGYEQYF; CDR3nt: TGTGCCAGCTCACCGGGGGGGGACAGGGGCTACGAGCAGTACTTC
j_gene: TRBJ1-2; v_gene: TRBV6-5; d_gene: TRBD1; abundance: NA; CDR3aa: CASSYRGTGETF; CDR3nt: TGTGCCAGCAGTTACAGGGGGACAGGGGAAACCTTC
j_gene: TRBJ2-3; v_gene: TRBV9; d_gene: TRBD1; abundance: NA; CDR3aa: CASSARQGNTDTQYF; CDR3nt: TGTGCCAGCAGCGCCCGACAGGGAAACACAGATACGCAGTATTTT
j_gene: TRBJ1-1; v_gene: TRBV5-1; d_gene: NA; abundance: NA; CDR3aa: CASSLEGIGAGEAFF; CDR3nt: TGCGCCAGCAGCTTGGAGGGGATAGGGGCTGGTGAAGCTTTCTTT
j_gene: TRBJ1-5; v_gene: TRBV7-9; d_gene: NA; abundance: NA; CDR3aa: CASSPSGTVNQPQHF; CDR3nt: TGTGCCAGCAGCCCTAGCGGGACCGTGAATCAGCCCCAGCATTTT
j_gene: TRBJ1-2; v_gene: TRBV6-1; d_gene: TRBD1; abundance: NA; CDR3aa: CASSEGPGQFFYGYTF; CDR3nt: TGTGCCAGCAGTGAAGGACCGGGACAGTTTTTCTATGGCTACACCTTC
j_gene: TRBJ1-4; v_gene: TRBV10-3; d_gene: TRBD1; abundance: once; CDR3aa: CAISDEDRGEKLFF; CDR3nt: TGTGCCATCAGTGATGAGGACAGGGGTGAAAAACTGTTTTTT
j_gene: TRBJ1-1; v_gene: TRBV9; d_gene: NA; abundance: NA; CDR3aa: CASSAGGRGTEAFF; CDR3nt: TGTGCCAGCAGCGCGGGGGGCAGAGGAACTGAAGCTTTCTTT
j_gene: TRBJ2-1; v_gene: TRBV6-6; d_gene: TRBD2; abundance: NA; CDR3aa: CASTQGLAVWYEQFF; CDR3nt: TGTGCCAGCACCCAGGGACTAGCGGTCTGGTATGAGCAGTTCTTC
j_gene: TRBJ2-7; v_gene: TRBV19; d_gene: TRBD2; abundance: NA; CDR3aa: CASSAGLATYEQYF; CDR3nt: TGTGCCAGTAGTGCGGGACTAGCGACCTACGAGCAGTACTTC
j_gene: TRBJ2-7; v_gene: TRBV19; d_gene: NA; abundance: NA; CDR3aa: CASSSRQYYEQYF; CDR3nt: TGTGCCAGTAGTAGCCGACAGTACTACGAGCAGTACTTC
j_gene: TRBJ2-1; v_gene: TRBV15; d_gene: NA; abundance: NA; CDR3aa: CATSRAMYISGPEKQFF; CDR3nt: TGTGCCACCAGCAGAGCGATGTATATCAGCGGCCCAGAGAAGCAGTTCTTC
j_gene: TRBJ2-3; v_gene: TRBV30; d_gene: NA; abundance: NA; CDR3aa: CAWSAGTVTDTQYF; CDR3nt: TGTGCCTGGAGTGCCGGGACCGTCACAGATACGCAGTATTTT
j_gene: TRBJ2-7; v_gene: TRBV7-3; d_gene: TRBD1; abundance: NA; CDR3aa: CASSVLDRGRTQFRVLYEQYF; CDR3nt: TGTGCCAGCAGCGTATTAGACAGGGGCCGAACACAGTTCCGCGTTCTCTACGAGCAGTACTTC
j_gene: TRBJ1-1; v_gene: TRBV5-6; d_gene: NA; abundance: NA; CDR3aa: CASSLNGPEEAFF; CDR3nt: TGTGCCAGCAGCTTAAACGGGCCCGAAGAAGCTTTCTTT
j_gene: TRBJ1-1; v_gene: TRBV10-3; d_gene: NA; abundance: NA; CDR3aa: CAISESLQLNTEAFF; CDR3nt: TGTGCCATCAGTGAGTCGTTACAGCTGAACACTGAAGCTTTCTTT
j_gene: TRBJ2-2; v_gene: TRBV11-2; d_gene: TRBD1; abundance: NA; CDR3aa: CASSLVSQGARPGELFF; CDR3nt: TGTGCCAGCAGCTTAGTCTCTCAGGGGGCGCGTCCCGGGGAGCTGTTTTTT
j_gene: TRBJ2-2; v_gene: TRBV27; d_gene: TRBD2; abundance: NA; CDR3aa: CASSFILAGDTGELFF; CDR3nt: TGTGCCAGCAGTTTTATACTAGCGGGGGACACCGGGGAGCTGTTTTTT
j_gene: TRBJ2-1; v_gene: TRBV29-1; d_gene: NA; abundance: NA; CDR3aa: CSVAPTGQQFF; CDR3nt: TGCAGCGTTGCCCCGACCGGGCAGCAGTTCTTC
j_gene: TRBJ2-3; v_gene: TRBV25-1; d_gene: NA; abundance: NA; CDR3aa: CASSETLNTDTQYF; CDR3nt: TGTGCCAGCAGTGAAACCCTTAACACAGATACGCAGTATTTT
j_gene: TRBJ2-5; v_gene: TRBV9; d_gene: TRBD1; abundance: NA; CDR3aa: CASSTRDRGFQETQYF; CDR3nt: TGTGCCAGCAGCACCAGGGACAGGGGGTTCCAAGAGACCCAGTACTTC
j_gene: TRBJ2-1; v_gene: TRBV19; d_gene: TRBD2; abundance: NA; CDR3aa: CASSIRLAVDNEQFF; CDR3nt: TGTGCCAGTAGTATTCGGCTAGCGGTTGACAATGAGCAGTTCTTC
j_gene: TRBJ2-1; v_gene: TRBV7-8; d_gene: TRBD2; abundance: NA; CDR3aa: CASSPSSGSVAEQFF; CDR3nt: TGTGCCAGCAGCCCGTCGAGCGGGAGTGTCGCTGAGCAGTTCTTC
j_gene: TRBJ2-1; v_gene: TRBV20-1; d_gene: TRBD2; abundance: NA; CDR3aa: CSAGGDSEQFF; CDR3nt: TGCAGTGCTGGGGGGGACTCTGAGCAGTTCTTC
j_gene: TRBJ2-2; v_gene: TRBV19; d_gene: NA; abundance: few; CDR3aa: CASSITGGVGELFF; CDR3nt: TGTGCCAGTAGTATTACAGGTGGCGTCGGGGAGCTGTTTTTT
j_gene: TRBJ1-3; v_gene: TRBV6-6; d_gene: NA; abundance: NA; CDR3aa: CASSYGGDGNTIYF; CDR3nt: TGTGCCAGCAGTTACGGGGGAGACGGAAACACCATATATTTT
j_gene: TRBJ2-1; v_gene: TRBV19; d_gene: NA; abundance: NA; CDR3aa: CASALGGSYNEQFF; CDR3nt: TGTGCCTCCGCCTTAGGGGGGTCCTACAATGAGCAGTTCTTC
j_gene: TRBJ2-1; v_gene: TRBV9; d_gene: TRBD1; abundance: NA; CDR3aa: CATSEGASHEQFF; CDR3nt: TGTGCCACCTCTGAGGGGGCATCCCATGAGCAGTTCTTC
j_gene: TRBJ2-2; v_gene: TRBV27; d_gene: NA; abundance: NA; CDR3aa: CASSPPDDAGELFF; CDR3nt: TGTGCCAGCAGTCCGCCCGACGACGCCGGGGAGCTGTTTTTT
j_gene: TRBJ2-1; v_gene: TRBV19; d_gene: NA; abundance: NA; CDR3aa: CASSIGTPYNEQFF; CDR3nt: TGTGCCAGTAGTATAGGGACACCATACAATGAGCAGTTCTTC
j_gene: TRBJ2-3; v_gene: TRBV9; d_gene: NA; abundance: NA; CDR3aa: CASSVMTVPTDTQYF; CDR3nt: TGTGCCAGCAGCGTGATGACAGTCCCCACAGATACGCAGTATTTT
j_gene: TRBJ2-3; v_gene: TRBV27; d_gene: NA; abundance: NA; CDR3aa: CASNAEGATDTQYF; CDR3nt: TGTGCCAGCAACGCGGAGGGAGCCACAGATACGCAGTATTTT
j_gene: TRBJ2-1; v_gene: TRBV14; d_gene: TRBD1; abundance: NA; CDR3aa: CASSPGQGGNEQFF; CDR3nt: TGTGCCAGCAGCCCGGGACAGGGAGGGAATGAGCAGTTCTTC
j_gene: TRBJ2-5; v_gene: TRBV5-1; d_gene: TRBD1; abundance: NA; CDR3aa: CASSLQGQGFETQYF; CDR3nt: TGCGCCAGCAGCCTACAGGGACAGGGGTTTGAGACCCAGTACTTC
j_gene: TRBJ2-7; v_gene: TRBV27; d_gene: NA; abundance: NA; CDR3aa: CASTSTGSSYEQYF; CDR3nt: TGTGCCAGCACCTCCACAGGGAGCTCCTACGAGCAGTACTTC
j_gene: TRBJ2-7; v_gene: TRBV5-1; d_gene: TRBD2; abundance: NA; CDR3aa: CASSPGLAGTSYEQYF; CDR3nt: TGCGCCAGCAGCCCGGGACTAGCGGGGACCTCCTACGAGCAGTACTTC
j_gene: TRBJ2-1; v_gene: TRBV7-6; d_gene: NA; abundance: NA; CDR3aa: CASSQTAGELPPYNEQFF; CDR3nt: TGTGCCAGCAGCCAGACGGCAGGGGAATTACCCCCCTACAATGAGCAGTTCTTC
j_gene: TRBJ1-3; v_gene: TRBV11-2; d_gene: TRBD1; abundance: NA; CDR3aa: CASSRDGTVGNTIYF; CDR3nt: TGTGCCAGCAGCCGGGATGGGACAGTTGGAAACACCATATATTTT
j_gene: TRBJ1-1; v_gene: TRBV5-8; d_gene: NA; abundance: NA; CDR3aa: CASSLEGKNTEAFF; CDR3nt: TGTGCCAGCAGCTTGGAGGGGAAGAACACTGAAGCTTTCTTT
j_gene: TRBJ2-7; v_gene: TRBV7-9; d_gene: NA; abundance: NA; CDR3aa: CASSPGTEQYF; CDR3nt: TGTGCCAGCAGCCCAGGGACCGAGCAGTACTTC
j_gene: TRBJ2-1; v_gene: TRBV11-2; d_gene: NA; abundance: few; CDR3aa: CASRDFNEQFF; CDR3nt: TGTGCCAGCAGGGACTTTAATGAGCAGTTCTTC
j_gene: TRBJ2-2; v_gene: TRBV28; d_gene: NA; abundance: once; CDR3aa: CASSLFRTGELFF; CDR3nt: TGTGCCAGCAGTTTATTCAGAACCGGGGAGCTGTTTTTT
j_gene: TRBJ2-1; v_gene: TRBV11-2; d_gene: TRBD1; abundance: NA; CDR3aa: CASSSDRINNEQFF; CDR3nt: TGTGCCAGCAGCTCGGACAGGATAAACAATGAGCAGTTCTTC
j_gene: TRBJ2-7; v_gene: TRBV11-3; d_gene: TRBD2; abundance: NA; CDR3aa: CASSQTSGSSEQYF; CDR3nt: TGTGCCAGCAGCCAGACTAGCGGGAGCTCCGAGCAGTACTTC
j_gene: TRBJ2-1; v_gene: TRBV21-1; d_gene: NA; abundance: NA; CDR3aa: CASSNVGRESSYNEQFF; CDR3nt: TGTGCCAGCAGCAACGTTGGGCGGGAGAGCTCCTACAATGAGCAGTTCTTC
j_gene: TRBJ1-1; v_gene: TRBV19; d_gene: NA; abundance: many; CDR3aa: CASRGRRENTEAFF; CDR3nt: TGTGCCAGTAGAGGCAGAAGGGAGAACACTGAAGCTTTCTTT
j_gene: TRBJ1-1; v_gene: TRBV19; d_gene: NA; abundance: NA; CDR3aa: CASSIDREGTEAFF; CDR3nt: TGTGCCAGTAGTATAGACAGGGAGGGGACTGAAGCTTTCTTT